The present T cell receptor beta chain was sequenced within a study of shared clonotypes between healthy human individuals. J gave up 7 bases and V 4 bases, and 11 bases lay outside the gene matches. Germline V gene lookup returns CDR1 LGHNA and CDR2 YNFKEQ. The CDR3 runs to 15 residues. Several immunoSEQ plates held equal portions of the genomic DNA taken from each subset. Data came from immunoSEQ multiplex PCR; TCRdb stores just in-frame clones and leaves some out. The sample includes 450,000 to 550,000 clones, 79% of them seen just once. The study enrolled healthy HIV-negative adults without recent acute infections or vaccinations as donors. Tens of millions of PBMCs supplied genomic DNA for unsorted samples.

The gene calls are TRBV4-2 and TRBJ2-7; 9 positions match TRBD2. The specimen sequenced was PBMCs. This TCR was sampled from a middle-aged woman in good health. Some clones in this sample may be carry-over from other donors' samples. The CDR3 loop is CASSPTSGSKWEQYF. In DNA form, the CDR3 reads TGTGCCAGCAGCCCGACTAGCGGATCGAAGTGGGAGCAGTACTTC.